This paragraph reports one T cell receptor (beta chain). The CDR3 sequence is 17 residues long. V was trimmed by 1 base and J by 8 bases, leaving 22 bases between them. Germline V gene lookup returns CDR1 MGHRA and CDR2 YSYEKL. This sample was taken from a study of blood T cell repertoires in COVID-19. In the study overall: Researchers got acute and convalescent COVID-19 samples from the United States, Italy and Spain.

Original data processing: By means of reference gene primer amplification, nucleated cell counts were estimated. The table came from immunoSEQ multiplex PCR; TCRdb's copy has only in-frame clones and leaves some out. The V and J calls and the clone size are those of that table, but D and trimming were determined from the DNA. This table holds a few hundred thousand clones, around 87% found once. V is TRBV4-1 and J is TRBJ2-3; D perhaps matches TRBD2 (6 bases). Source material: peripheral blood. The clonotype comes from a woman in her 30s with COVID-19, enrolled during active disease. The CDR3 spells CASSQGGGAGLHGTQYF. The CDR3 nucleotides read TGCGCCAGCAGCCAAGGTGGCGGGGCGGGCCTGCACGGTACGCAGTATTTT.